The clone carrying this T cell receptor (beta chain) was observed a handful of times. Its specificity is not known. From germline, CDR1 is LGHDT and CDR2 YNNKEL (reference sequence). V lost 4 bases and J lost 3; bases outside the gene matches: 8. The CDR3 is made up of 17 amino acids. The data are from a study of T cell repertoires in cytomegalovirus infection. As for the study in general: From public TCR beta signatures came an indication of both CMV infection and matching HLA type. General study points: Dominating the ex vivo response were HLA-C-restricted CMV-specific TCR beta clonotypes. Cumulative public TCR beta family frequency identified carriers of CMV plus the relevant HLA.

TCRdb reprocessed the reads via MiXCR and lists one record per CDR3 protein. The sample shows about 100,000 distinct CDR3 sequences, around a quarter of them seen only once. The clonotype was recovered from a human donor in good health (CMV status not recorded). Some clones in this sample may be carry-over from other donors' samples. Material for sequencing was CD8+ T cells from PBMCs. The chain carries TRBV3-1 and TRBJ1-6; 8 positions agree with TRBD1. For the CDR3, the DNA is TGTGCCAGCAGCCGCGACAGGGGCGTCTACTATAATTCACCCCTCCACTTT. Residues: CASSRDRGVYYNSPLHF.